This TCR beta chain is from a study of OX40 agonist ivuxolimab in advanced cancers. Across the study: Dose-escalation patients had hepatocellular carcinoma, melanoma, renal cell or head and neck cancer. Subjects had a mean age of about 65 years, with a range of about 23 to 79; more than 70% were male. Study outcomes and limitations: In CD8+ T cells, expanded clones were on average more numerous than in CD4+.

TCRdb's table, derived via immunoSEQ multiplex PCR, lists solely in-frame clones and lacks some. This table holds fewer than 65,000 clones, about 85% found once. The CDR3 runs to 14 residues. Deletions cut 2 bases from V and 4 bases from J, with 10 bases between. CDR1 and CDR2 from the germline V gene are MNHNS and SASEGT. In the case of this clone: Antigen specificity is unknown.

The specimen comprised CD4+ or CD8+ T cells sorted from blood, sampled in a trial of the OX40 agonist ivuxolimab. The genes are TRBV6-1 and TRBJ2-3; D call uncertain. The clonotype comes from an adult with an advanced solid tumor such as melanoma, head and neck, liver or kidney cancer. The DNA for the CDR3 is TGTGCCAGCAGTGAAAGCAGAAATGCAGATACGCAGTATTTT. Translating it yields CASSESRNADTQYF.